A single sample gave rise to the 10 T cell receptor beta chains below, sequenced in a study of Graves' ophthalmopathy and Graves' hyperthyroidism. RNA transcripts were the template, and TCR beta CDR3 regions were amplified from them. HTBI-primed first-round RT-PCR preceded second-round multiplex PCR. TCRdb passed the multiplex PCR reads through MiXCR, listing each CDR3 protein once. The sample includes about 370,000 distinct CDR3 sequences, about 18% of them seen just once. Sequencing was carried out using peripheral blood. These receptors originate from an adult woman with stable Graves' hyperthyroidism.

To note about this clonotype: One base away lies a much larger clone, so this may be a sequencing read error. CDR3 sequence (DNA): TGTGCTAGTGGCCCAGACAGGCTTACGGCTGAAGCTTCCTTT. Translation gives CASGPDRLTAEASF. J is TRBJ1-1 and V is TRBV12-5, with D tentatively TRBD1 (6 bases). The CDR3 has 14 residues. Germline CDR1 is LGHNT and CDR2 is FRNRAP.

There are a few counts of this clonotype. CDR3 nucleotide sequence: TGCGCCAGCAGCCGAGTAGGGGTCTTTGGGGTGGAGACCTACGAGCAGTACTTC. This encodes CASSRVGVFGVETYEQYF. J is TRBJ2-7 and V is TRBV4-1; the D gene is possibly TRBD1 (5 bases). Germline V gives CDR1 MGHRA, CDR2 YSYEKL. The V end lost 4 bases, the J end lost 2 bases, and 24 bases lay between the germline ends. The CDR3 contains 18 residues.

This clonotype was detected a few times. This chain links TRBV20-1 with TRBJ2-4, with TRBD2 matching 9 bases. V lost 2 bases to trimming and J lost 8 bases; unmatched junction nucleotides: 13. CDR1 DFQATT and CDR2 SNEGSKA come from the germline V gene (reference sequence). The CDR3 has 16 amino acids. The CDR3 nucleotides are TGCAGTGCTAGACCTGGGACTAGCATAACGGCAGACATTCAGTACTTC. It translates to CSARPGTSITADIQYF.

This clonotype showed up just a few times. This chain joins TRBV6-2 or TRBV6-3 and TRBJ2-7; possibly TRBD1 or TRBD2 for D (5 bases each). V lost 1 base, J lost 2 bases, and 15 bases lay in between. The CDR3 has 16 residues. Looked up from germline, CDR1 is MNHEY and CDR2 is SVGEGT. The CDR3 region is CASSYLPGTATYEQYF. The CDR3 DNA is TGTGCCAGCAGTTACTTGCCCGGGACCGCTACCTACGAGCAGTACTTC.

The chain couples TRBV6-2 or TRBV6-3 to TRBJ2-7, with 15 nucleotides matching TRBD2. CDR1 is MNHEY and CDR2 is SVGEGT in the germline V gene. The junction had 11 bases not matched to a gene; V was cut back by 4 bases and J by 4 bases. CDR3 length equals 18 residues. Written as DNA, the CDR3 is TGTGCCAGCAGTTCCCAGGGGGGACTAGCGGGAGGTAAATACGAGCAGTACTTC. It specifies CASSSQGGLAGGKYEQYF.

At least ten counts were recorded for this clonotype. This chain joins TRBV24-1 and TRBJ2-7, with 10 bases fitting TRBD1. The germline V gene encodes CDR1 KGHDR and CDR2 SFDVKD. V dropped 3 bases and J dropped 5; count of bases not matched to a gene: 3. The CDR3 extends over 14 amino acids. CDR3 sequence (DNA): TGTGCCACCAGTGATGGGACAGGGGTGAACGAGCAGTACTTC. Translation: CATSDGTGVNEQYF.

This clonotype was seen repeatedly, ten times or more. The genes are TRBV27 and TRBJ1-5; no reliable D call. Germline loops: CDR1 MNHEY, CDR2 SMNVEV (reference sequence). The CDR3 spans 13 residues. Trimming removed 1 base at V and 1 base at J, with 2 bases between. The chain's CDR3 is CASSLWSNQPQHF. The CDR3 DNA is TGTGCCAGCAGTTTATGGAGCAATCAGCCCCAGCATTTT.

A note on this clonotype: A much more abundant neighbour one base away suggests this may be a read error. This chain joins TRBV30 and TRBJ1-5; TRBD1 is a possible D gene (6 bases). The CDR3 has 14 residues. Germline V lookup: CDR1 GTSNPN, CDR2 SVGIG (reference sequence). The CDR3 region is CVWTTRGVGQPQHF. Here the CDR3 DNA reads TGTGTCTGGACCACCAGGGGAGTTGGGCAGCCCCAGCATTTT.

This clonotype occurred many times. The J gene is TRBJ1-3, the V gene TRBV28; TRBD1 matches 8 bases. The J segment lost 4 bases and the V segment lost 5 bases, leaving 7 bases of the junction unmatched. Germline CDR1 and CDR2: MDHEN and SYDVKM. This CDR3 spans 15 amino acids. Here the CDR3 DNA reads TGTGCCAGCAGTGCCCCCGGACAGGGAGGAAACACCATATATTTT. This encodes CASSAPGQGGNTIYF.

This clonotype appeared a few times. This sequence joins TRBV19 and TRBJ2-7, with D tentatively TRBD1 (6 bases). The CDR3 loop spans 15 amino acids. The ends were cut back, 6 bases at V and 0 bases at J, with 15 bases in the middle. CDR1 is LNHDA and CDR2 is SQIVND in the germline V gene (reference sequence). In nucleotides, the CDR3 is TGTGCCAGTAGCCAAACCCTGGACAGCTCCTACGAGCAGTACTTC. Translating it yields CASSQTLDSSYEQYF. Based on the CDR3 plus reference TRBV19 and TRBJ2-7, the full variable domain is DGGITQSPKYLFRKEGQNVTLSCEQNLNHDAMYWYRQDPGQGLRLIYYSQIVNDFQKGDIAEGYSVSREKKESFPLTVTSAQKNPTAFYLCASSQTLDSSYEQYFGPGTRLTVT.